Listed here are 27 T cell receptor beta chains from one sample, sequenced in a study of blood T cell repertoires in COVID-19. Here immunoSEQ multiplex PCR was the method, and the copy in TCRdb shows in-frame clones only, minus some. The sample consists of around 60,000 clones, around 77% of them appearing once. Input material: peripheral blood. The receptors were gathered from a man at least 80 years old with active or convalescent COVID-19.

A single count supports this clone. The chain links TRBV7-2 to TRBJ2-5, with D perhaps matching TRBD2 (6 bases). V lost 7 bases and J lost 4, with 16 bases in between. The CDR3 runs to 14 residues. From germline, CDR1 is SGHTA and CDR2 FQGNSA. The CDR3 region is CASNPGRVGETQYF. The CDR3 coding sequence is TGTGCCAGCAACCCCGGGAGAGTAGGAGAGACCCAGTACTTC.

The chain combines TRBV4-1 with TRBJ1-4; no clear D. This CDR3 has 11 residues. In germline, CDR1 is MGHRA, CDR2 YSYEKL. V was cut by 0 bases and J by 11 bases, with 4 bases left in between. CDR3 sequence reads: CASSQERKLFF. As DNA, the CDR3 is TGCGCCAGCAGCCAAGAACGGAAACTGTTTTTT.

This clone was counted only a few times. The chain has TRBV29-1 and TRBJ2-7; 10 positions agree with TRBD1. The CDR3 extends over 14 amino acids. The J segment lost 1 base and the V segment lost 7 bases, leaving 7 bases of the junction unmatched. Germline lookup yields CDR1 SQVTM and CDR2 ANQGSEA. The chain's CDR3 is CSAADRGLSYEQYF. CDR3 nucleotide sequence: TGCAGCGCTGCTGACAGGGGGCTTTCCTACGAGCAGTACTTC.

This clone was recorded only once. The chain joins TRBV20-1 to TRBJ2-1; D is uncertain. Germline V lookup: CDR1 DFQATT, CDR2 SNEGSKA (reference sequence). The CDR3 runs 9 residues. This CDR3 is CTPSNEQFF. The CDR3 coding sequence is TGCACCCCCTCCAATGAGCAGTTCTTC.

This clone was recorded a few times. The chain employs TRBV5-1 and TRBJ2-5; D possibly corresponds to TRBD1 (6 bases). Germline V CDR1 and CDR2: SGHRS, YFSETQ. The CDR3 covers 15 residues. Trimming shortened V by 0 bases and J by 3 bases, and 12 bases separated the two germline ends. CDR3 protein: CASSLGGLEEETQYF. DNA of the CDR3: TGCGCCAGCAGCTTGGGGGGGCTAGAGGAAGAGACCCAGTACTTC. Full variable domain (missing parts from reference TRBV5-1 and TRBJ2-5): KAGVTQTPRYLIKTRGQQVTLSCSPISGHRSVSWYQQTPGQGLQFLFEYFSETQRNKGNFPGRFSGRQFSNSRSEMNVSTLELGDSALYLCASSLGGLEEETQYFGPGTRLLVL.

The chain employs TRBV30 and TRBJ2-3; TRBD2 is a possible D gene (6 bases). This CDR3 region has 14 residues. V dropped 8 bases and J dropped 2 bases, with 17 bases sitting between them. Germline V lookup: CDR1 GTSNPN, CDR2 SVGIG (reference sequence). The CDR3 nucleotides are TGTGCCCGAGGGCTAGCGACAACCACAGATACGCAGTATTTT. Protein: CARGLATTTDTQYF.

This clone was detected once. The chain carries TRBV5-1 and TRBJ2-5, with D perhaps matching TRBD1 (6 bases). V was shortened by 0 bases and J by 5 bases, with 26 bases between the two germline ends. CDR3 length: 19 amino acids. Germline lookup yields CDR1 SGHRS and CDR2 YFSETQ. The CDR3 protein is CASSLAGFSKQGSSETQYF. CDR3 nucleotide sequence: TGCGCCAGCAGCTTGGCCGGGTTTTCAAAACAGGGATCCTCCGAGACCCAGTACTTC.

This chain links TRBV30 with TRBJ1-1; weak D call: TRBD1 (6 bases). CDR1 GTSNPN and CDR2 SVGIG come from the germline V gene (reference sequence). The CDR3 sequence is 12 residues long. V was cut by 5 bases and J by 1 base, with 8 bases left in between. CDR3 in amino acids: CAWGRGNTEAFF. Written as DNA, the CDR3 is TGTGCCTGGGGCAGGGGGAACACTGAAGCTTTCTTT.

The rearrangement links TRBV2 to TRBJ1-6, with 10 bases identical to TRBD1. V shed 8 bases and J 8 bases; nucleotides not matched to a gene: 6. The CDR3 contains 14 residues. Germline V gene lookup returns CDR1 SNHLY and CDR2 FYNNEI. CDR3 residues: CASLPGQGYSPLHF. In DNA, the CDR3 is TGTGCCAGCCTCCCGGGACAGGGGTATTCACCCCTCCACTTT.

The chain links TRBV12-3 or TRBV12-4 to TRBJ1-5; D ambiguous. CDR3 length: 12 amino acids. V lost 3 bases to trimming and J lost 7 bases, with 7 bases between them. This CDR3 reads CASSFGGQPQHF. CDR3 bases: TGTGCCAGCAGTTTTGGAGGACAGCCCCAGCATTTT.

The chain uses TRBV5-1 and TRBJ2-2; TRBD1 matches 8 bases. The CDR3 totals 14 residues. With V trimmed by 6 bases and J by 5 bases, 6 bases remained unmatched. Germline CDR1 and CDR2: SGHRS and YFSETQ. The DNA of the CDR3 is TGCGCCAGCAAGAGGACAGGGCAGACCGGGGAGCTGTTTTTT. Translated: CASKRTGQTGELFF. The whole variable domain, filled in from reference TRBV5-1 and TRBJ2-2, reads KAGVTQTPRYLIKTRGQQVTLSCSPISGHRSVSWYQQTPGQGLQFLFEYFSETQRNKGNFPGRFSGRQFSNSRSEMNVSTLELGDSALYLCASKRTGQTGELFFGEGSRLTVL.

The chain carries TRBV2 and TRBJ1-6, with D perhaps TRBD1 (6 bases). V lost 7 bases to trimming and J lost 7 bases, with 14 bases between them. The CDR3 length is 14 residues. Germline V gives CDR1 SNHLY, CDR2 FYNNEI. CDR3 sequence reads: CASKDRDLNSPLHF. In DNA form, the CDR3 reads TGTGCCAGCAAGGACAGAGACTTAAATTCACCCCTCCACTTT.

This clone was detected once. This rearrangement joins TRBV6-4 to TRBJ2-1; D is possibly TRBD1 (6 bases). This CDR3 contains 15 residues. CDR1 and CDR2 (germline): MRHNA, SNTAGT. V was shortened by 3 bases and J by 0 bases, with 9 bases between the two germline ends. The CDR3 is CASSDTDSSYNEQFF. CDR3 coding DNA: TGTGCCAGCAGTGATACGGACAGCTCCTACAATGAGCAGTTCTTC.

This chain links TRBV5-5 with TRBJ2-2; D may be TRBD1 (6 bases). CDR3 size: 14 residues. V was pared by 5 bases and J by 5 bases, with 13 bases between. Looked up from germline, CDR1 is SGHKS and CDR2 is YYEKEE (reference sequence). DNA of the CDR3: TGTGCCAGCAGTAGTGTACAGGGTACCGGGGAGCTGTTTTTT. Its protein is CASSSVQGTGELFF.

The chain joins TRBV15 to TRBJ1-1, with unresolved D. Between the trimmed V and J ends, which lost 3 bases and 11 bases, there was a span of 13 bases. Germline V gene sequence: CDR1 LNHNV, CDR2 YYDKDF (reference sequence). The CDR3 is 12 amino acids. CDR3 in amino acids: CATSSALRGAFF. The CDR3 DNA follows: TGTGCCACCAGCAGCGCCCTCCGGGGTGCTTTCTTT.

This rearrangement joins TRBV7-2 to TRBJ1-1; 7 nucleotides align to TRBD1. V shed 6 bases, J shed 0 bases, and the junction held 13 bases outside the gene matches. There are 17 residues in the CDR3. Germline values: CDR1 SGHTA, CDR2 FQGNSA. The CDR3 loop is CASSPAGGSSVNTEAFF. The CDR3, as DNA: TGTGCCAGCAGTCCTGCAGGGGGGTCCTCCGTGAACACTGAAGCTTTCTTT. Full variable domain (outside the CDR3, taken from reference TRBV7-2 and TRBJ1-1): GAGVSQSPSNKVTEKGKDVELRCDPISGHTALYWYRQSLGQGLEFLIYFQGNSAPDKSGLPSDRFSAERTGGSVSTLTIQRTQQEDSAVYLCASSPAGGSSVNTEAFFGQGTRLTVV.

The chain employs TRBV5-1 and TRBJ1-5, with D possibly TRBD1 on 6 matching bases. Trimming cost V 4 bases and J 2 bases, with 22 bases left between them. The CDR3 has 18 amino acids. Germline CDR1 is SGHRS and CDR2 is YFSETQ. The CDR3 here is CASSIEPMAQGRNQPQHF. The CDR3 DNA follows: TGCGCCAGCAGCATAGAGCCAATGGCACAGGGTCGCAATCAGCCCCAGCATTTT.

This clone came up a few times. V gene TRBV7-2 combines with J gene TRBJ2-2; the D is unclear. Germline V lookup: CDR1 SGHTA, CDR2 FQGNSA. The CDR3 runs 16 residues. Trimming removed 2 bases at V and 4 bases at J, with 14 bases between. In nucleotides, the CDR3 is TGTGCCAGCAGCTTAAACCACCGACTTTTCACCGGGGAGCTGTTTTTT. This codes for CASSLNHRLFTGELFF.

This rearrangement joins TRBV7-9 to TRBJ1-2; D uncertain. V was cut by 5 bases and J by 5 bases, with 27 bases left in between. The CDR3 has 18 residues. The germline V gene encodes CDR1 SEHNR and CDR2 FQNEAQ (reference sequence). Here the CDR3 reads CASSPNYRGLNLGYGYTF. The CDR3 DNA sequence: TGTGCCAGCAGCCCGAACTACCGAGGGCTGAATCTAGGGTATGGCTACACCTTC.

The V and J genes are TRBV7-9 and TRBJ2-7; 8 bases align to TRBD1. Germline CDR1 is SEHNR and CDR2 is FQNEAQ (reference sequence). The CDR3 extends over 14 amino acids. The J segment lost 5 bases and the V segment lost 4 bases, leaving 7 bases of the junction unmatched. The CDR3: CASSSFQGADEQYF. CDR3 sequence (DNA): TGTGCCAGCAGCTCCTTCCAGGGGGCCGACGAGCAGTACTTC.

The chain carries TRBV11-1 and TRBJ2-7; 7 nucleotides line up with TRBD1. The CDR3 is made up of 15 amino acids. V lost 6 bases and J lost 3; bases outside the gene matches: 11. CDR1 and CDR2 (germline): SGHAT, FQDESV (reference sequence). This CDR3 reads CASSELGTELYEQYF. The CDR3 DNA is TGTGCCAGCAGTGAACTAGGGACAGAGCTCTACGAGCAGTACTTC.

The chain joins TRBV30 to TRBJ2-3; 7 bases fit TRBD2. This CDR3 region has 13 residues. J gave up 0 bases and V 7 bases, and 4 bases lay outside the gene matches. In germline, CDR1 is GTSNPN, CDR2 SVGIG (reference sequence). The CDR3 loop reads CASSGTSTDTQYF. Here the CDR3 DNA reads TGTGCCTCGAGCGGGACTAGCACAGATACGCAGTATTTT.

The gene calls are TRBV7-6 and TRBJ2-2; 9 nucleotides line up with TRBD1. V lost 5 bases to trimming and J lost 7 bases; unmatched junction nucleotides: 8. The germline V gene encodes CDR1 SGHVS and CDR2 FNYEAQ. This CDR3 comprises 15 residues. CDR3 bases: TGTGCCAGCAGCGTTCAGACAGGGGGTCTCGGGGAGCTGTTTTTT. It is translated as CASSVQTGGLGELFF.

This sequence joins TRBV25-1 and TRBJ1-1; the D is unclear. The CDR3 contains 13 residues. CDR1 is MGHDK, CDR2 SYGVNS, per germline. V lost 8 bases to trimming and J lost 8 bases, with 18 bases between them. The CDR3 spells CASEGSWGAEAFF. The CDR3 DNA sequence: TGTGCCAGCGAAGGGTCATGGGGAGCGGAAGCTTTCTTT.

This clone was recorded many times. The V gene is TRBV10-3, the J gene TRBJ2-1; 14 bases are shared with TRBD2. This CDR3 is built from 17 residues. The germline gives CDR1 ENHRY, CDR2 SYGVKD. V lost 6 bases and J lost 3; bases outside the gene matches: 7. The CDR3 spells CAISYSGLAGVYNEQFF. CDR3 DNA: TGTGCCATCAGCTATTCGGGACTAGCGGGGGTCTACAATGAGCAGTTCTTC.

This clone was seen only a few times. The chain employs TRBV7-3 and TRBJ1-6; weak D call: TRBD1 (6 bases). The V gene's germline CDR1 is SGHTA and CDR2 FQGTGA. The V gene lost 5 bases and the J gene lost 12 bases, with 14 bases spanning the gap. This CDR3 is built from 13 residues. DNA for the CDR3: TGTGCCAGCAGCCCCACAGGGTGGGGACCCCTCCACTTT. Protein: CASSPTGWGPLHF.

The chain links TRBV24-1 to TRBJ1-2; D is uncertain. With 2 bases removed from V and 8 bases from J, the gap between germline ends came to 8 bases. This CDR3 is 12 amino acids long. CDR1 and CDR2 (germline): KGHDR, SFDVKD. This chain's CDR3 is CATSDSVGGYTF. The CDR3, as DNA: TGTGCCACCAGTGATTCTGTGGGCGGCTACACCTTC.